The sequence of this T cell receptor (beta chain) was determined in a study of T cells in Graves' hyperthyroidism and ophthalmopathy. Authors of the study amplified TCR beta CDR3 regions from RNA transcripts. A first-round RT-PCR of the TCR CDR3 used the HTBI primer set. TCRdb reprocessed the multiplex PCR reads via MiXCR and lists one record per CDR3 protein. The sample records a few hundred thousand distinct CDR3 sequences, around 14% being singletons. The CDR3 totals 13 residues. The ends were cut back, 10 bases at V and 1 base at J, with 13 bases in the middle. Germline loops: CDR1 MDHEN, CDR2 SYDVKM. Broader study findings: Most expanded thyroid clonotypes above 0.001 recurred in blood.

This clonotype came up many times. The antigen is undetermined. Graves' hyperthyroidism without ophthalmopathy progression within 18 months was termed stable. Orbital computed tomography, thyroid ultrasound, serum thyroxine and TRAb, and clinical symptoms together informed the diagnoses. The clonotype comes from a young woman with Graves' hyperthyroidism. This chain connects TRBV28 to TRBJ1-1; a possible D gene is TRBD1 (6 bases). The sample was blood. The CDR3 DNA reads TGTGCCATGAAGGGGGGCACGAACACTGAAGCTTTCTTT. This translates into CAMKGGTNTEAFF.